The T cell receptor (beta chain) under discussion was sequenced for a study of T cell responses to AZD1222 COVID-19 vaccine. Study-level information: Pooled in the analysis were second doses at about 4 or about 12 weeks.

V shed 3 bases, J shed 7 bases, and the junction held 8 bases outside the gene matches. The CDR3 runs to 14 residues. Germline CDR1 SQVTM, CDR2 ANQGSEA. Profiling relied on immunoSEQ multiplex PCR, and the TCRdb table lists in-frame clones only, not all of them. The data contain 45,000 to 60,000 clones, roughly nine tenths of them singletons. Broader study findings: Unmutated variant regions reportedly attract nearly half of all spike-specific TCRs. Donors skewed white British and female; clonal diversity was possibly underestimated. Spike as a whole was targeted by vaccine-associated CD4 TCRs, dominant at 160-218 and 743-854.

Of note for this clone: Antigen: not known.

This specimen was peripheral blood, taken on day 0 of AZD1222 vaccination. V is TRBV29-1 and J is TRBJ2-3; 9 bases are a match to TRBD1. The source is an adult in good health. CDR3 DNA sequence: TGCAGCGTTGATGAAGGGACAGGGACGAATACGCAGTATTTT. Residues: CSVDEGTGTNTQYF.